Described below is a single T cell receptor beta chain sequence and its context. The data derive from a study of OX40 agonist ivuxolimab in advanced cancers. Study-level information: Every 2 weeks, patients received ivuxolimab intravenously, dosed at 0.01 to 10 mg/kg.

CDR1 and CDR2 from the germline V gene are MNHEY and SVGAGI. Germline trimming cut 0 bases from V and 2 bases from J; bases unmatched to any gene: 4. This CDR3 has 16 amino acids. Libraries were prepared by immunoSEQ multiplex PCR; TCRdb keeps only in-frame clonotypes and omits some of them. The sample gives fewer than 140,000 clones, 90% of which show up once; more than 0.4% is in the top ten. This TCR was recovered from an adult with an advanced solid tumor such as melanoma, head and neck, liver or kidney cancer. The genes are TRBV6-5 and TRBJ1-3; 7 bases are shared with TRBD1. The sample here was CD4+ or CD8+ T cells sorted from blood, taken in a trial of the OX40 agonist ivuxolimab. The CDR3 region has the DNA TGTGCCAGCAGTTACTCGATTGGGACAGCTGGAAACACCATATATTTT. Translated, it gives CASSYSIGTAGNTIYF.